The 8 T cell receptor beta chains given below trace back to one sample, sequenced in a study of type 1 regulatory T cells. Findings and caveats of the study: Compared with non-Tr1 cells, Tr1 cells showed a narrower TCR repertoire.

Each CDR3 protein is one row after TCRdb ran MiXCR on the reads. The sample has approximately 77,000 distinct CDR3 sequences; around 21% are singletons. The antigens for these receptors are not known. The material sequenced was cultured type 1 regulatory T (Tr1) cells, either the whole culture or a sorted fraction (not recorded which). The receptors here all came from a human donor in good health.

The chain has TRBV5-6 and TRBJ2-4; no definite D call. V dropped 2 bases and J dropped 0 bases, with 12 bases sitting between them. The CDR3 loop spans 16 amino acids. Germline values: CDR1 SGHDT, CDR2 YYEEEE. Written as DNA, the CDR3 is TGTGCCAGCAGCTTTGGACGGACCCTAGCCAAAAACATTCAGTACTTC. It translates to CASSFGRTLAKNIQYF.

V and J are TRBV6-1 and TRBJ2-1, with TRBD2 matching over 8 bases. The germline V gene has CDR1 MNHNS and CDR2 SASEGT. J lost 4 bases, V lost 5 bases, and 22 bases had no gene match. There are 20 residues in the CDR3. The CDR3 sequence is CASSPVAGGLEYYRYNEQFF. CDR3 nucleotides: TGTGCCAGCAGTCCAGTTGCGGGAGGACTGGAGTACTACAGGTACAATGAGCAGTTCTTC.

The sample holds a few counts of this clonotype. This sequence joins TRBV12-3 or TRBV12-4 and TRBJ1-5; possibly TRBD1 for D (5 bases). V was trimmed by 1 base and J by 7 bases, leaving 8 bases between them. The CDR3 extends over 13 amino acids. CDR3 coding DNA: TGTGCCAGCAGTTTAGGAGGGGAGCAGCCCCAGCATTTT. It specifies CASSLGGEQPQHF.

This clonotype has only a few counts. This chain uses TRBV28 with TRBJ2-7; 7 bases align to TRBD1. The CDR3 length is 14 residues. Germline loops: CDR1 MDHEN, CDR2 SYDVKM. V lost 7 bases, J lost 2 bases, and 8 bases stayed unmatched. The CDR3 spells CASIYSGGAYEQYF. The CDR3, as DNA: TGTGCCAGCATATACTCAGGGGGAGCCTACGAGCAGTACTTC.

This sequence joins TRBV30 and TRBJ2-5; D unresolved. V was shortened by 7 bases and J by 4 bases, with 10 bases between the two germline ends. CDR3 length: 11 residues. CDR1 is GTSNPN and CDR2 is SVGIG in the germline V gene (reference sequence). CDR3 DNA: TGTGCCTTCGCAACTGCAGAGACCCAGTACTTC. Its protein is CAFATAETQYF.

The count of this clonotype is one. Here the CDR3 reads CASADPLRNQPQHF. CDR3 DNA sequence: TGTGCCAGCGCCGACCCCCTGCGTAATCAGCCCCAGCATTTT. The rearrangement uses TRBV6-2 or TRBV6-3 and TRBJ1-5; D unresolved. Germline-derived CDR1 and CDR2 are MNHEY and SVGEGT. This CDR3 has 14 residues. V lost 8 bases, J lost 4 bases, and 15 bases lay in between.

The chain links TRBV20-1 to TRBJ2-7, with 7 bases lining up with TRBD2. From germline, CDR1 is DFQATT and CDR2 SNEGSKA (reference sequence). Losses at the gene ends were 6 bases for V and 6 bases for J; bases not matched to a gene: 8. This CDR3 region has 12 residues. The CDR3 spells CSAGGSIFEQYF. Written as DNA, the CDR3 is TGCAGTGCCGGCGGGAGTATTTTCGAGCAGTACTTC.

The chain couples TRBV20-1 to TRBJ2-1; 7 bases line up with TRBD2. The CDR3 has 15 residues. Trimming cost V 4 bases and J 4 bases; bases outside gene matches: 10. The V gene's germline CDR1 is DFQATT and CDR2 SNEGSKA (reference sequence). CDR3 DNA sequence: TGCAGTGCTATATCGGGAGCGGGATCATACAATGAGCAGTTCTTC. The encoded protein is CSAISGAGSYNEQFF.